This T cell receptor (beta chain) stems from a study of PD-1 blockade in classical Hodgkin lymphoma. CDR1 is KGHSH, CDR2 LQKENI, per germline. J was trimmed by 8 bases and V by 1 base; bases with no gene match: 11. This CDR3 has 17 amino acids. As to this clone: Its antigen is undetermined.

The study's findings and limits: Healthy donors were reported to have higher baseline TCR diversity than newly diagnosed patients.

Only in-frame clones appear in the TCRdb table, and some are missing; sequencing was by immunoSEQ multiplex PCR. The data show approximately 47,000 clones, under 95% seen once. Time point indicated: newly diagnosed, previously untreated cHL patient sample. The sequenced sample consisted of peripheral blood mononuclear cells (PBMCs). This chain links TRBV18 with TRBJ1-4, with 9 nucleotides matching TRBD1. This clonotype was obtained from a human donor with classical Hodgkin lymphoma. CDR3 sequence reads: CASSPRTLGQGLEKLFF. In nucleotides, the CDR3 is TGTGCCAGCTCACCACGAACCCTTGGACAGGGGCTAGAAAAACTGTTTTTT.